A selection of T cell receptor beta chains follows, all from one sample in a study of T cell clonotyping in hematopoietic cell transplantation. Measured with immunoSEQ multiplex PCR; TCRdb has only the in-frame clones, and not every one. This repertoire shows roughly 46,000 clones, roughly four fifths found once; its top ten account for around 5.3%. This specimen was peripheral blood mononuclear cells, taken before stem cell transplant. The receptors stem from a man aged 60 to 69 with myelodysplastic syndrome. Some clones in this sample may be carry-over from other donors' samples. Both conserved end residues are part of each CDR3. D genes are given only for firm matches. The size entry is marked missing in some rows and otherwise reads once, few, many or a size class.

d_gene: -; j_gene: TRBJ1-5; v_gene: TRBV4-2; abundance: -; CDR3nt: TGTGCCAGCAGCCAAGATGCCGGTGGCAATCAGCCCCAGCATTTT; CDR3aa: CASSQDAGGNQPQHF
d_gene: -; j_gene: TRBJ2-2; v_gene: TRBV6-4; abundance: -; CDR3nt: TGTGCCAGCAGTGCCTTCGAGGGAGGGGAGCTGTTTTTT; CDR3aa: CASSAFEGGELFF
d_gene: -; j_gene: TRBJ1-3; v_gene: TRBV5-6; abundance: -; CDR3nt: TGTGCCAGCAGCTTGGCCGGGGGGTCTGGAAACACCATATATTTT; CDR3aa: CASSLAGGSGNTIYF
d_gene: TRBD1; j_gene: TRBJ2-7; v_gene: TRBV6-6; abundance: -; CDR3nt: TGTGCCAGCAGCAGGGGGACAGGTTACGAGCAGTACTTC; CDR3aa: CASSRGTGYEQYF
d_gene: TRBD2; j_gene: TRBJ2-3; v_gene: TRBV7-9; abundance: -; CDR3nt: TGTGCCAGCAGCCCAAATAGCGGGGGTACCCCAGATACGCAGTATTTT; CDR3aa: CASSPNSGGTPDTQYF
d_gene: -; j_gene: TRBJ1-5; v_gene: TRBV6-1; abundance: few; CDR3nt: TGTGCCAGCAGTACGGCGTATCAGCCCCAGCATTTT; CDR3aa: CASSTAYQPQHF
d_gene: TRBD1; j_gene: TRBJ2-7; v_gene: TRBV28; abundance: -; CDR3nt: TGTGCCAGCAGCCAACATATGGGACAGGGTTCGCACGAGCAGTACTTC; CDR3aa: CASSQHMGQGSHEQYF
d_gene: TRBD2; j_gene: TRBJ2-1; v_gene: TRBV6-6; abundance: -; CDR3nt: TGTGCCAGCAGCCTTGGACTAGCGCGGGGTGAGCAGTTCTTC; CDR3aa: CASSLGLARGEQFF
d_gene: -; j_gene: TRBJ2-3; v_gene: TRBV4-3; abundance: -; CDR3nt: TGCGCCAGCAGCCAGGTTCCAGGGGGGAACACAGATACGCAGTATTTT; CDR3aa: CASSQVPGGNTDTQYF
d_gene: -; j_gene: TRBJ1-1; v_gene: TRBV6-6; abundance: -; CDR3nt: TGTGCCAGCAGACCAATCTCGGTGGCAAGTACTGAAGCTTTCTTT; CDR3aa: CASRPISVASTEAFF
d_gene: TRBD1; j_gene: TRBJ1-3; v_gene: TRBV7-6; abundance: -; CDR3nt: TGTGCCAGCAGCTTCTGGGACAGGGACTCTGGAAACACCATATATTTT; CDR3aa: CASSFWDRDSGNTIYF
d_gene: TRBD2; j_gene: TRBJ2-3; v_gene: TRBV5-4; abundance: once; CDR3nt: TGTGCCAGCAGCTTGGCGGGGGGGCTGGATACGCAGTATTTT; CDR3aa: CASSLAGGLDTQYF
d_gene: -; j_gene: TRBJ1-6; v_gene: TRBV19; abundance: -; CDR3nt: TGTGCCAGTAGTATAGCGACCTACCGGAATTCACCCCTCCACTTT; CDR3aa: CASSIATYRNSPLHF
d_gene: -; j_gene: TRBJ2-1; v_gene: TRBV6-5; abundance: -; CDR3nt: TGTGCCAGCAGACCGACGTTCCAGACCTACAATGAGCAGTTCTTC; CDR3aa: CASRPTFQTYNEQFF
d_gene: -; j_gene: TRBJ1-5; v_gene: TRBV4-2; abundance: once; CDR3nt: TGTGCCAGCAGCCCTAGACCGAGCCAAGGGGATCAGCCCCAGCATTTT; CDR3aa: CASSPRPSQGDQPQHF
d_gene: TRBD1; j_gene: TRBJ2-1; v_gene: TRBV2; abundance: -; CDR3nt: TGTGCCAGCAGTACGACAGGGGACCATGAGCAGTTCTTC; CDR3aa: CASSTTGDHEQFF
d_gene: -; j_gene: TRBJ2-7; v_gene: TRBV6-5; abundance: -; CDR3nt: TGTGCCAGCAGTTACACAGGGATACTCAGCTCCTACGAGCAGTACTTC; CDR3aa: CASSYTGILSSYEQYF
d_gene: TRBD1; j_gene: TRBJ1-2; v_gene: TRBV4-2; abundance: -; CDR3nt: TGTGCCAGCAGCCGAGCCGGGACAGGGGGCGATTATGGCTACACCTTC; CDR3aa: CASSRAGTGGDYGYTF
d_gene: -; j_gene: TRBJ2-3; v_gene: TRBV7-2; abundance: -; CDR3nt: TGTGCCAGCAGCTTGGGACTTGCGGGAGATACGCAGTATTTT; CDR3aa: CASSLGLAGDTQYF
d_gene: TRBD2; j_gene: TRBJ2-5; v_gene: TRBV19; abundance: -; CDR3nt: TGTGCCTCAACTCGAGCGGGGACAGAGACCCAGTACTTC; CDR3aa: CASTRAGTETQYF
d_gene: -; j_gene: TRBJ2-7; v_gene: TRBV11-3; abundance: -; CDR3nt: TGTGCCAGCAGCTTAGATGATAACGAGCAGTACTTC; CDR3aa: CASSLDDNEQYF
d_gene: -; j_gene: TRBJ1-2; v_gene: TRBV5-8; abundance: -; CDR3nt: TGTGCCAGCAGCTTGGAACGCTATGGCTACACCTTC; CDR3aa: CASSLERYGYTF
d_gene: -; j_gene: TRBJ1-3; v_gene: TRBV4-3; abundance: once; CDR3nt: TGCGCCAGCAGCCAAGATCGTAAGAACACCATATATTTT; CDR3aa: CASSQDRKNTIYF
d_gene: TRBD1; j_gene: TRBJ2-7; v_gene: TRBV7-6; abundance: -; CDR3nt: TGTGCCAGCAGCTTACAACAGGGGCAGGACGAGCAGTACTTC; CDR3aa: CASSLQQGQDEQYF
d_gene: -; j_gene: TRBJ2-1; v_gene: TRBV29-1; abundance: -; CDR3nt: TGCAGCGTTTTGATTCACAATGAGCAGTTCTTC; CDR3aa: CSVLIHNEQFF
d_gene: -; j_gene: TRBJ1-1; v_gene: TRBV27; abundance: -; CDR3nt: TGTGCCAGTTCAGGGCGGACTGAAGCTTTCTTT; CDR3aa: CASSGRTEAFF
d_gene: -; j_gene: TRBJ1-1; v_gene: TRBV6-5; abundance: -; CDR3nt: TGTGCCAGCAGCCGCGGAGGCACTGAAGCTTTCTTT; CDR3aa: CASSRGGTEAFF
d_gene: -; j_gene: TRBJ2-7; v_gene: TRBV6-5; abundance: -; CDR3nt: TGTGCCAGCAGTTCTACCTACGAGCAGTACTTC; CDR3aa: CASSSTYEQYF
d_gene: TRBD1; j_gene: TRBJ2-7; v_gene: TRBV2; abundance: -; CDR3nt: TGTGCCATCGAAGACAGGGGCGACTCCTACGAGCAGTACTTC; CDR3aa: CAIEDRGDSYEQYF
d_gene: TRBD1; j_gene: TRBJ1-2; v_gene: TRBV10-3; abundance: once; CDR3nt: TGTGCCATCAACGCTGGGACAGGGTACTATGGCTACACCTTC; CDR3aa: CAINAGTGYYGYTF
d_gene: -; j_gene: TRBJ1-2; v_gene: TRBV19; abundance: -; CDR3nt: TGTGCCAGTCGAGTCGGGAGCTCCGGTTATGGCTACACCTTC; CDR3aa: CASRVGSSGYGYTF
d_gene: TRBD2; j_gene: TRBJ2-7; v_gene: TRBV10-3; abundance: few; CDR3nt: TGTGCCAGGTTCTCATGGGGAGGGGACCCCTACGAGCAGTACTTC; CDR3aa: CARFSWGGDPYEQYF
d_gene: -; j_gene: TRBJ1-3; v_gene: TRBV28; abundance: -; CDR3nt: TGTGCCAGCAGTTTAAGGGGATATAGTTCTGGAAACACCATATATTTT; CDR3aa: CASSLRGYSSGNTIYF
d_gene: -; j_gene: TRBJ2-7; v_gene: TRBV7-2; abundance: -; CDR3nt: TGTGCCAGCAGCTTATGGAGGGGAGAGCAGTACTTC; CDR3aa: CASSLWRGEQYF
d_gene: -; j_gene: TRBJ1-6; v_gene: TRBV10-3; abundance: -; CDR3nt: TGTGCCATCAGTGAGTCGAGATCACCCCTCCACTTT; CDR3aa: CAISESRSPLHF
d_gene: -; j_gene: TRBJ2-2; v_gene: TRBV5-4; abundance: -; CDR3nt: TGTGCCAGCAGCTCGACCGGGGCGAATGTCGGGGAGCTGTTTTTT; CDR3aa: CASSSTGANVGELFF
d_gene: TRBD1; j_gene: TRBJ1-5; v_gene: TRBV28; abundance: -; CDR3nt: TGTGCCAGCTACGAACAGGGGAGAATTAATCAGCCCCAGCATTTT; CDR3aa: CASYEQGRINQPQHF
d_gene: TRBD2; j_gene: TRBJ2-1; v_gene: TRBV5-1; abundance: -; CDR3nt: TGCGCCAGCAGTCTGACTAGCGGGGGCTCCTACAATGAGCAGTTCTTC; CDR3aa: CASSLTSGGSYNEQFF
d_gene: -; j_gene: TRBJ1-2; v_gene: TRBV9; abundance: -; CDR3nt: TGTGCCAGCAGCGTAGTCGCTGGGAGCTACACCTTC; CDR3aa: CASSVVAGSYTF
d_gene: TRBD1; j_gene: TRBJ1-1; v_gene: TRBV12-5; abundance: -; CDR3nt: TGTGCTAGTGGTTTACACCTGACAGGGACTGAAGCTTTCTTT; CDR3aa: CASGLHLTGTEAFF
d_gene: -; j_gene: TRBJ1-6; v_gene: TRBV11-2; abundance: once; CDR3nt: TGTGCCAGCAGCCGTACAGGGATCGGTAATTCACCCCTCCACTTT; CDR3aa: CASSRTGIGNSPLHF
d_gene: -; j_gene: TRBJ1-2; v_gene: TRBV20-1; abundance: -; CDR3nt: TGCAGTGCTTGGGAGAAAAGCTACACCTTC; CDR3aa: CSAWEKSYTF
d_gene: TRBD1; j_gene: TRBJ2-3; v_gene: TRBV6-5; abundance: -; CDR3nt: TGTGCCAGCAGTTACGAGGGACAGGGCACAGATACGCAGTATTTT; CDR3aa: CASSYEGQGTDTQYF
d_gene: -; j_gene: TRBJ2-3; v_gene: TRBV7-8; abundance: few; CDR3nt: TGTGCCAGCAGCTTAGCTTTTTCGGTCGGCGTGCAGTATTTT; CDR3aa: CASSLAFSVGVQYF
d_gene: -; j_gene: TRBJ1-5; v_gene: TRBV4-1; abundance: -; CDR3nt: TGCGCCAGCAGCCAAGAGTGGGCAGGGGTGAGTCAGCCCCAGCATTTT; CDR3aa: CASSQEWAGVSQPQHF
d_gene: -; j_gene: TRBJ1-4; v_gene: TRBV11-2; abundance: -; CDR3nt: TGTGCCAGCAGTGAAGGCAGGGCCGCAACTAATGAAAAACTGTTTTTT; CDR3aa: CASSEGRAATNEKLFF
d_gene: TRBD1; j_gene: TRBJ2-3; v_gene: TRBV6-5; abundance: few; CDR3nt: TGTGCCAGCAGGTGGGGACAGGGCACAGATACGCAGTATTTT; CDR3aa: CASRWGQGTDTQYF
d_gene: -; j_gene: TRBJ2-2; v_gene: TRBV19; abundance: -; CDR3nt: TGTGCCAGTAGTATCGGGGCGAACACCGGGGAGCTGTTTTTT; CDR3aa: CASSIGANTGELFF